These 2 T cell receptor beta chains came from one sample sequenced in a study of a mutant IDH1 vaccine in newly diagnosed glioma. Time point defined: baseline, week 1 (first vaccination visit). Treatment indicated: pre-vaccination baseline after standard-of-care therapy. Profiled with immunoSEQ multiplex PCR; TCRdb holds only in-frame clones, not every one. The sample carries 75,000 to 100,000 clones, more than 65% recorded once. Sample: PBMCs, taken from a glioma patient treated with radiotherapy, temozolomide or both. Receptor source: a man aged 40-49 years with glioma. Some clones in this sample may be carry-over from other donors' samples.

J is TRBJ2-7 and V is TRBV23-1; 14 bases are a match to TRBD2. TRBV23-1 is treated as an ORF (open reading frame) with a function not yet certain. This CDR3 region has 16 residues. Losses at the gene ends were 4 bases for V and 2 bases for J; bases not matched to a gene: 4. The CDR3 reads CASSLKTSGGAYEQYF. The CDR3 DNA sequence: TGCGCCAGCAGTCTTAAGACTAGCGGGGGGGCCTACGAGCAGTACTTC.

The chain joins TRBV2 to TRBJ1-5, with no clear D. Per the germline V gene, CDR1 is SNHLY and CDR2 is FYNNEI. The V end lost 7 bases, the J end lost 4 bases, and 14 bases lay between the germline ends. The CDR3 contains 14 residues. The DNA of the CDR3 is TGTGCCAGCAACGCCTTGGACCGTAATCAGCCCCAGCATTTT. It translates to CASNALDRNQPQHF. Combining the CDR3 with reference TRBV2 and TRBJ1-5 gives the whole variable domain EPEVTQTPSHQVTQMGQEVILRCVPISNHLYFYWYRQILGQKVEFLVSFYNNEISEKSEIFDDQFSVERPDGSNFTLKIRSTKLEDSAMYFCASNALDRNQPQHFGDGTRLSIL.